This T cell receptor (beta chain) was observed in a study of blood T cell repertoires in COVID-19. For the study at large: Sites across the United States, Italy and Spain contributed samples from acute and convalescent COVID-19. From T cells, B-cell-depleted T cells, or PBMCs came the material, which was cDNA or gDNA.

This clone was detected once. Methods used by the authors: Quantification of nucleated cells was approximated via reference gene primer amplification. TCRdb's table, derived via immunoSEQ multiplex PCR, lists solely in-frame clones and lacks some. The DNA was the basis for D and trimming; V, J and clone size are from that table. The data show around 84,000 clones, about 87% seen once. This receptor was identified in an elderly man with active or convalescent COVID-19. Sequences were obtained from peripheral blood.

CDR3 DNA: TGTGCCAGCAGCCGGGGGGGGGCAGGCAATGAGCAGTTCTTC. Its protein product is CASSRGGAGNEQFF. The rearrangement uses TRBV11-3 and TRBJ2-1, with 8 nucleotides matching TRBD2. Germline V gene data show CDR1 as SGHNT and CDR2 as YENEEA. The CDR3 is 14 amino acids. With V trimmed by 5 bases and J by 6 bases, 6 bases remained unmatched. Filled out from reference TRBV11-3 and TRBJ2-1, the complete variable domain reads EAGVVQSPRYKIIEKKQPVAFWCNPISGHNTLYWYLQNLGQGPELLIRYENEEAVDDSQLPKDRFSAERLKGVDSTLKIQPAELGDSAVYLCASSRGGAGNEQFFGPGTRLTVL.